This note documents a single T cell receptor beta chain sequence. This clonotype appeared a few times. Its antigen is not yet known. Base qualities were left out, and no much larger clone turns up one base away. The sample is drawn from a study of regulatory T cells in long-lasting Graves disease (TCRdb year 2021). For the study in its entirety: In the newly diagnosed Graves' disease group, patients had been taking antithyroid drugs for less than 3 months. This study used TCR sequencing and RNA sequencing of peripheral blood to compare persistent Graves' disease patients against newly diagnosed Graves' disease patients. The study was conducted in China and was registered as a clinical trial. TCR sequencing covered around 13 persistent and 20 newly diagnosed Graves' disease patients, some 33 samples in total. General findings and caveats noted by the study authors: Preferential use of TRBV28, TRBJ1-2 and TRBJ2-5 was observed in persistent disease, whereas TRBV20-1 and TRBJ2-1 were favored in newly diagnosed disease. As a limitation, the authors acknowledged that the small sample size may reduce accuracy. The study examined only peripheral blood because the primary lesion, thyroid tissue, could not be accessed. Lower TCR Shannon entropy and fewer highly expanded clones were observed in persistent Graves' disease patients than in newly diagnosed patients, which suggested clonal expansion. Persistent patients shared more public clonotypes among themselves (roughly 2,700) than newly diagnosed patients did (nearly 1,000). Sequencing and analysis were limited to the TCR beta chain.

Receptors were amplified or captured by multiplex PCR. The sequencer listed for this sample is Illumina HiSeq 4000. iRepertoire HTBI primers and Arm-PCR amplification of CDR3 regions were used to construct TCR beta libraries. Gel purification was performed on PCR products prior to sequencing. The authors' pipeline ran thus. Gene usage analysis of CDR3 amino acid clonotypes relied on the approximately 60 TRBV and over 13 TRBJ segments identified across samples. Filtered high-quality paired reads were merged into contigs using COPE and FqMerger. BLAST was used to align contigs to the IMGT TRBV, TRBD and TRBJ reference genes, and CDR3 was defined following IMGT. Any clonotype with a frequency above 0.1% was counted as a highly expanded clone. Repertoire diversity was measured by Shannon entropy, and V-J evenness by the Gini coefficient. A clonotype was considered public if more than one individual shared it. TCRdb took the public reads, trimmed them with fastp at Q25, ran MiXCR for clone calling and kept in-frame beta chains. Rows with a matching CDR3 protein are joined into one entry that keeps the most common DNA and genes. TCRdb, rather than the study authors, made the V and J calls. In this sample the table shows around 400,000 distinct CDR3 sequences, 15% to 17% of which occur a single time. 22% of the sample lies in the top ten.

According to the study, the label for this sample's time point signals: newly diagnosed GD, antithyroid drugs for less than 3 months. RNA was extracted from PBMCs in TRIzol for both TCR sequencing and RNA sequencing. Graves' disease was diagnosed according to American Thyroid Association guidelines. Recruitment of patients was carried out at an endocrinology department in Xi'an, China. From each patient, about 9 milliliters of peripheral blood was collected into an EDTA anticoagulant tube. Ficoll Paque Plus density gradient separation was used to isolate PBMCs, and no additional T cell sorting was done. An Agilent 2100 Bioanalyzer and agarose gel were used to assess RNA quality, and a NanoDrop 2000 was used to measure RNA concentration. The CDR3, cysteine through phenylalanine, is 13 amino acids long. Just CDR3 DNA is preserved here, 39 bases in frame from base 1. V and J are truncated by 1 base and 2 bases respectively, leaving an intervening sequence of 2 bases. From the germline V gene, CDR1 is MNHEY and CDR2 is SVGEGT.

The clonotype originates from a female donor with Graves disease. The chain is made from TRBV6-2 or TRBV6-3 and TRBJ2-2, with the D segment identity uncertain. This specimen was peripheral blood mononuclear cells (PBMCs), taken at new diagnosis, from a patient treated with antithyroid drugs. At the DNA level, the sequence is TGTGCCAGCAGTTACTACAACACCGGGGAGCTGTTTTTT. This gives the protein CASSYYNTGELFF.